The next 5 T cell receptor beta chains were all read from a single sample in a study of shared clonotypes between healthy human individuals. Using immunoSEQ multiplex PCR, the repertoire was profiled, and TCRdb retains in-frame clones only, with some absent. The sample has around 2.1 million clones; around 93% are singletons. Selected positively for CCR7 and CD45RO-negative, naive CD8 cells excluded terminally differentiated effector memory CD45RA+ cells. Sequenced sample: naive CD8+ T cells from PBMCs. The receptor set was obtained from a man younger than 35 in good health. Some clones in this sample may be carry-over from other donors' samples.

This chain connects TRBV7-6 to TRBJ2-7; D call uncertain. The CDR3 is 16 amino acids. V was pared by 5 bases and J by 0 bases, with 17 bases between. Germline V gene data show CDR1 as SGHVS and CDR2 as FNYEAQ. DNA for the CDR3: TGTGCCAGCAGCGCCCTTTCCCACGCGGTCTCCTACGAGCAGTACTTC. This gives the protein CASSALSHAVSYEQYF.

The chain uses TRBV7-9 and TRBJ2-7; no clear D gene. Germline assignment: CDR1 SEHNR and CDR2 FQNEAQ (reference sequence). V dropped 5 bases and J dropped 1 base, with 15 bases sitting between them. The CDR3 length is 15 residues. As DNA, the CDR3 is TGTGCCAGCAGCCACTACTCGACGGTATCCTACGAGCAGTACTTC. Its translation: CASSHYSTVSYEQYF.

The rearrangement links TRBV12-5 to TRBJ2-1; D is possibly TRBD2 (5 bases). The CDR3 has 13 residues. Looked up from germline, CDR1 is LGHNT and CDR2 is FRNRAP. Trimming removed 0 bases from V and 9 bases from J, with 9 bases in between. The CDR3 reads CASGLVLGGEQFF. In nucleotides, the CDR3 is TGTGCTAGTGGTTTGGTACTTGGAGGTGAGCAGTTCTTC.

The chain carries TRBV9 and TRBJ2-5, with TRBD2 matching over 7 bases. Germline CDR1 reads SGDLS; CDR2 reads YYNGEE. Unmatched junction bases numbered 8, after V lost 2 bases and J lost 4 bases. CDR3 length: 15 amino acids. The CDR3 is CASSVTREYGETQYF. As DNA, the CDR3 is TGTGCCAGCAGCGTGACGCGGGAGTATGGAGAGACCCAGTACTTC.

The chain links TRBV9 to TRBJ1-4; a possible D gene is TRBD1 (6 bases). The CDR3 has 15 residues. CDR1 and CDR2 (germline): SGDLS, YYNGEE. Deletions cut 4 bases from V and 8 bases from J, with 18 bases between. CDR3 sequence reads: CASSSSTGLGEKLFF. DNA for the CDR3: TGTGCCAGCAGCTCGTCGACAGGTTTGGGGGAAAAACTGTTTTTT.